This entry describes one TCR beta chain. This sample stems from a study of T cells in narcolepsy. With V trimmed by 4 bases and J by 6 bases, 10 bases remained unmatched. The CDR3 sequence is 16 residues long. Germline V lookup: CDR1 KGHSH, CDR2 LQKENI. Clones were read by immunoSEQ multiplex PCR, and TCRdb kept only the in-frame ones, dropping some. The repertoire has tens of thousands of clones, about 80% of them found once; the top ten carry about 4%. V is TRBV18 and J is TRBJ1-5, with 9 bases matching TRBD1. What was sequenced was memory (CD45RA-) CD4+ T cells from blood. The source is a human donor in good health. The CDR3 loop is CASSRGIDRGGQPQHF. The CDR3 nucleotides read TGTGCCAGCTCACGCGGAATAGACAGGGGGGGTCAGCCCCAGCATTTT.